This T cell receptor (beta chain) originates from a study of radiotherapy plus CTLA-4 blockade in lung cancer. V lost 4 bases, J lost 4 bases, and 12 bases lay in between. The CDR3 totals 13 residues. Germline-derived CDR1 and CDR2 are SGHRS and YFSETQ. Receiving focal radiation plus CTLA-4 blockade with ipilimumab were patients who had chemo-refractory metastatic non-small-cell lung cancer. As for this clone: What it recognizes is unknown.

Study conclusions and caveats: Response was reportedly best predicted by early blood T cell clone dynamics, with interferon-beta. Expansion in blood of tumor-derived TCR clones was seen after radiotherapy plus ipilimumab.

TCRdb's copy holds only in-frame clones and misses some; the assay was immunoSEQ multiplex PCR. The sample lists tens of thousands of clones; 79% were seen once. This clonotype originated in a human donor with non-small cell lung cancer that progressed on radiotherapy plus ipilimumab. The sequencing used peripheral blood, collected from a patient treated with radiotherapy plus ipilimumab. The V gene is TRBV5-1, the J gene TRBJ2-7; D call uncertain. The DNA for the CDR3 is TGCGCCAGCAGCCCGGACCCAAATTACGAGCAGTACTTC. It translates to CASSPDPNYEQYF.